This T cell receptor beta chain originates from a study of blood T cells in healthy people across ages (dated by TCRdb to the mid-2010s). For the study in its entirety: In model experiments, roughly one uniquely barcoded TCR beta cDNA molecule per two T cells was captured by template switching. To track age-related changes in TCR beta repertoire diversity, the study relied on deep sequencing normalized with unique cDNA molecular identifiers. Donors were grouped into four age groups: young (average approximately 16 years), middle-aged (approximately 41), aged (62) and long-lived (approximately 78). To avoid experimental bias, donors of different ages were distributed randomly across sequencing lanes. Two additional independent replicas of 1 million unique cDNA reads from the same blood draw were analyzed for two donors (one aged 18 to 30 and one aged 80 or older).

The receptor library was made with 5' RACE. Instrument used: Illumina HiSeq 2500. The second PCR ran for roughly 6 to 11 cycles and used a J-beta primer mix along with a sample-barcoded 5' primer. A unique molecular identifier was introduced onto each TCR beta cDNA molecule by a template-switch 5' adaptor carrying 12 random nucleotides. Each sample yielded at least 2.5 million CDR3-containing paired-end reads. First-strand cDNA was synthesized from all RNA with the Mint cDNA synthesis kit, primed by a TRBC-specific oligonucleotide. Following uracil-DNA glycosylase treatment, all cDNA underwent a first 18-cycle PCR with the universal primers M1SS and BC2_uni_R. Processing in the source paper ran as follows. Each sample was normalized by randomly selecting 1 million high-quality reads, each carrying a distinct molecular identifier. Instead of being binned into consensus sequences, reads with shared molecular identifiers were discarded. MiTCR, run with a Q25 quality threshold and the strictest error-elimination algorithm, handled CDR3 identification, clonotype clustering and error correction. A nonparametric unseen species model with Euler transformation was used to estimate lower-bound total TCR beta diversity. TCRdb trimmed the raw reads at Q25, called clones with MiXCR and kept productive beta chains. Every CDR3 protein is listed once, alongside the most common genes and DNA of its rows. TCRdb, rather than the study authors, made the V and J calls. The sample table records 950,000 to 1,200,000 distinct CDR3 sequences; approximately 38% of these occur just once. The top ten hold around 13% of the sample.

Deletion took 3 bases off V and 2 bases off J, with a span of 11 bases between the germline ends. Measured from the cysteine to the phenylalanine, the CDR3 is 14 residues long. This entry keeps only the CDR3 DNA: 42 bases, framed from base 1. According to the germline V gene, CDR1 reads SGHTA and CDR2 reads FQGNSA. The roughly 39 donors, aged about 6 to 95 years, were systemically healthy Caucasian individuals from Russia. Each donor gave approximately 9.4 milliliters of peripheral blood, drawn into EDTA-treated Vacutainer tubes. PBMCs were isolated by Ficoll-Paque density-gradient centrifugation, with at least 7 million obtained per sample. Total RNA, at least 5 micrograms per sample, was extracted from PBMCs with Trizol reagent. For every donor, flow cytometry on a PBMC aliquot measured the percentage of naive CD45RAhigh/CD27high T cells. A few counts support this clonotype. No antigen is known for it. Per-base quality was not reported, and no clone a single base away is much larger than it.

Study-level results and caveats: Because the CMV infection status of the donors was unknown, age-related changes in expanded clonotypes may potentially have been confounded. The percentage of naive T cells measured by flow cytometry correlated strongly with observed TCR beta diversity. Estimates of total diversity based on one million sequenced T cells were regarded as lower bounds and as underestimates. As age increased, observed TCR beta diversity per million T cells dropped in a roughly linear way, and a significant reduction was already evident by age about 40. Conclusive comparison of naive and antigen-experienced compartments was prevented by the profiling of bulk unsorted PBMCs. Compared with the aged group, the long-lived group had more naive CD4+ T cells, fewer expanded clones and increased TCR diversity, a pattern suggesting age selection.

The sample comprised blood. This receptor was taken from a man aged 18 to 29 in good health. The rearranged segments are TRBV7-2 and TRBJ2-7; the D gene is not confidently resolved. The CDR3 protein: CASSLSDRTYEQYF. The sequenced DNA is TGTGCCAGCAGCTTGTCGGATAGGACCTACGAGCAGTACTTC.